This entry lists 13 T cell receptor beta chains sequenced from one sample in a study of beta chain features in type 1 diabetes. Expressed TCRB transcripts were sequenced because the entire RNA isolate underwent reverse transcription. Sequenced by immunoSEQ multiplex PCR; TCRdb stores in-frame clones only, minus some. There are 300,000 to 350,000 clones in the sample; under 8.5% occur only once, and less than 0.45% lies in the top ten. The sequenced sample consisted of central memory CD4+ T cells from blood. Source of these receptors: a woman in her late teens or twenties in good health.

This clone came up a few times. J is TRBJ2-5 and V is TRBV2; D may be TRBD1 (6 bases). The V and J ends lost 7 bases and 2 bases respectively, with 14 bases between them. In germline, CDR1 is SNHLY, CDR2 FYNNEI. The CDR3 contains 14 residues. In DNA form, the CDR3 reads TGTGCCAGCACCCCGGGACAACATCAAGAGACCCAGTACTTC. Protein sequence: CASTPGQHQETQYF.

The chain has TRBV4-2 and TRBJ2-7, with TRBD1 identical over 7 bases. Germline V gives CDR1 LGHNA, CDR2 YNFKEQ. The trim removed 4 bases at V and 0 bases at J, leaving 9 bases unmatched. The CDR3 loop spans 16 amino acids. The DNA for the CDR3 is TGTGCCAGCAGCCTCAACTTCCGGGACAGCTCCTACGAGCAGTACTTC. Its protein product is CASSLNFRDSSYEQYF.

The chain joins TRBV27 to TRBJ1-3; no reliable D call. V lost 2 bases to trimming and J lost 4 bases, with 12 bases between them. Germline V gives CDR1 MNHEY, CDR2 SMNVEV (reference sequence). CDR3 length: 15 residues. DNA of the CDR3: TGTGCCAGCAGTTTAAAAGGATTCCCGGGAAACACCATATATTTT. Translation: CASSLKGFPGNTIYF.

The chain couples TRBV6-5 to TRBJ2-1, with D unclear. The germline V and J ends were trimmed by 5 bases and 6 bases, with 14 bases remaining between them. The CDR3 runs to 14 residues. CDR1 is MNHEY and CDR2 is SVGAGI in the germline V gene. CDR3 loop: CASSQSAVSNEQFF. The CDR3 region has the DNA TGTGCCAGCAGTCAATCGGCTGTATCCAATGAGCAGTTCTTC.

This clone has a handful of counts. CDR3 DNA sequence: TGTGCCAGCAGCAAACAGCTGGCAGATACGCAGTATTTT. Its protein product is CASSKQLADTQYF. The V and J genes are TRBV28 and TRBJ2-3; D unresolved. Trimming cost V 6 bases and J 4 bases, with 11 bases left between them. The CDR3 contains 13 residues. Germline V lookup: CDR1 MDHEN, CDR2 SYDVKM.

This clone was counted between two and nine times. The rearrangement joins TRBV7-9 to TRBJ2-7; tentative D call: TRBD1 (5 bases). This CDR3 spans 15 amino acids. Trimming pared 5 bases from V and 6 bases from J, leaving 20 bases between. Germline lookup yields CDR1 SEHNR and CDR2 FQNEAQ (reference sequence). CDR3 in DNA: TGTGCCAGCAGCCCCCGACAGACTGGGTACGGCGAGCAGTACTTC. It encodes CASSPRQTGYGEQYF.

This clone was detected ten times or more. The rearrangement uses TRBV28 and TRBJ2-4, with D uncertain. Trimming removed 3 bases from V and 9 bases from J, with 21 bases in between. This CDR3 region has 16 residues. Per the germline V gene, CDR1 is MDHEN and CDR2 is SYDVKM. CDR3 region: CASSFPPGLDVGIQYF. The DNA for the CDR3 is TGTGCCAGCAGTTTTCCGCCTGGGCTAGATGTCGGCATTCAGTACTTC. Full variable domain (rest looked up from reference TRBV28 and TRBJ2-4): DVKVTQSSRYLVKRTGEKVFLECVQDMDHENMFWYRQDPGLGLRLIYFSYDVKMKEKGDIPEGYSVSREKKERFSLILESASTNQTSMYLCASSFPPGLDVGIQYFGAGTRLSVL.

This clone was observed at least ten times. V is TRBV28 and J is TRBJ2-1, with D tentatively TRBD2 (6 bases). The CDR3 is made up of 14 amino acids. The V gene's germline CDR1 is MDHEN and CDR2 SYDVKM. The V and J ends lost 5 bases and 5 bases respectively, with 13 bases between them. Written as DNA, the CDR3 is TGTGCCAGCAGTGGAGGGAGTGAGAACAATGAGCAGTTCTTC. Amino acid sequence: CASSGGSENNEQFF.

The V gene is TRBV7-9, the J gene TRBJ2-7; D is undetermined. The germline V and J ends were trimmed by 3 bases and 5 bases, with 14 bases remaining between them. CDR1 is SEHNR, CDR2 FQNEAQ, per germline (reference sequence). The CDR3 contains 14 residues. The CDR3 DNA reads as TGTGCCAGCAGCTTGCTTCTAGTATCGAACGAGCAGTACTTC. Protein product: CASSLLLVSNEQYF.

Concerning this clone: The same CDR3 arises from other DNA sequences in this sample as well. This chain's CDR3 is CASSEQGNTGELFF. CDR3 DNA sequence: TGCGCCAGCAGCGAACAGGGAAACACCGGGGAGCTGTTTTTT. This chain uses TRBV5-1 with TRBJ2-2, with D perhaps TRBD1 (6 bases). Trimming pared 4 bases from V and 2 bases from J, leaving 9 bases between. Germline V gene sequence: CDR1 SGHRS, CDR2 YFSETQ. CDR3 length equals 14 residues.

This clone was picked up a small number of times. This sequence joins TRBV7-2 and TRBJ1-1, with TRBD1 matching 10 bases. The germline V gene encodes CDR1 SGHTA and CDR2 FQGNSA. Trimming at V came to 7 bases and at J to 4 bases, leaving 9 bases not matched to a gene. The CDR3 runs 15 residues. CDR3 in DNA: TGTGCCAGCATGAGCGGGACAGGGGTTTTCACTGAAGCTTTCTTT. Protein product: CASMSGTGVFTEAFF.

This clone was seen a handful of times. CDR3 nucleotides: TGTGCCAGCAGCTTAGCGCACATAGTAGCGGGAGAGACCCAGTACTTC. It translates to CASSLAHIVAGETQYF. The V and J genes are TRBV7-8 and TRBJ2-5; 7 bases align to TRBD2. The ends lost 0 bases at V and 4 bases at J; junction bases unmatched: 8. This CDR3 contains 16 residues. Looked up from germline, CDR1 is SGHVS and CDR2 is FQNEAQ. Variable domain in full (rest from reference TRBV7-8 and TRBJ2-5): GAGVSQSPRYKVAKRGQDVALRCDPISGHVSLFWYQQALGQGPEFLTYFQNEAQLDKSGLPSDRFFAERPEGSVSTLKIQRTQQEDSAVYLCASSLAHIVAGETQYFGPGTRLLVL.

This chain joins TRBV9 and TRBJ2-5; 8 bases are shared with TRBD2. The DNA matches TRBJ2-7 better at its end, which makes the J call doubtful. The CDR3 spans 14 residues. Germline V gene sequence: CDR1 SGDLS, CDR2 YYNGEE. The CDR3 reads CASSGTSISYEQYF. The CDR3 DNA sequence: TGTGCCAGCAGCGGGACTAGCATCTCCTACGAGCAGTACTTC.